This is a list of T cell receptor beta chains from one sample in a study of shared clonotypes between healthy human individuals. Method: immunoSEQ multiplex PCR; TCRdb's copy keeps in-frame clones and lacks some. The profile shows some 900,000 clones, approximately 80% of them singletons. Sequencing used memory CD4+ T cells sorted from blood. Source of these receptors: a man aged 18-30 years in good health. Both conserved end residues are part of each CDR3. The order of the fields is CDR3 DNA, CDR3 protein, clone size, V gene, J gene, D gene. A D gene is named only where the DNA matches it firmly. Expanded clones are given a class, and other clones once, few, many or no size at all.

CDR3 DNA: TGTGCCAGCAGCTTCCCAGTTTCACCCCTCCACTTT; CDR3 protein: CASSFPVSPLHF; clone size: -; V gene: TRBV2; J gene: TRBJ1-6; D gene: -
CDR3 DNA: TGTGCCAGCAGCCAATCGGGGACAGGGAGTTACATTCAGTACTTC; CDR3 protein: CASSQSGTGSYIQYF; clone size: once; V gene: TRBV13; J gene: TRBJ2-4; D gene: TRBD1
CDR3 DNA: TGTGCCTGGGAGTCAGGGACAGGCAAGCAGCCCCAGCATTTT; CDR3 protein: CAWESGTGKQPQHF; clone size: few; V gene: TRBV30; J gene: TRBJ1-5; D gene: TRBD1
CDR3 DNA: TGTGCCAGCAGCTCAATGCGCCAGGGAACCTATGGCTACACCTTC; CDR3 protein: CASSSMRQGTYGYTF; clone size: -; V gene: TRBV7-8; J gene: TRBJ1-2; D gene: -
CDR3 DNA: TGCGCCAGCAGCCAGTCCATAGCGGGAGGGAGCTCAGATACGCAGTATTTT; CDR3 protein: CASSQSIAGGSSDTQYF; clone size: -; V gene: TRBV4-3; J gene: TRBJ2-3; D gene: TRBD2
CDR3 DNA: TGTGCCAGCAGTTTAAGGAGGGTAGGGGGCTACACCTTC; CDR3 protein: CASSLRRVGGYTF; clone size: -; V gene: TRBV28; J gene: TRBJ1-2; D gene: -
CDR3 DNA: TGTGCCAGCAGTGAAATGGAGTCGACCGGGGAGCTGTTTTTT; CDR3 protein: CASSEMESTGELFF; clone size: -; V gene: TRBV25-1; J gene: TRBJ2-2; D gene: -
CDR3 DNA: TGTGCCAGCAGTTTACAGGGTACGGGTGGCTACACCTTC; CDR3 protein: CASSLQGTGGYTF; clone size: once; V gene: TRBV28; J gene: TRBJ1-2; D gene: -
CDR3 DNA: TGTGCCAGCAGCCAAACAGGTTCCGGAAACACCATATATTTT; CDR3 protein: CASSQTGSGNTIYF; clone size: -; V gene: TRBV7-2; J gene: TRBJ1-3; D gene: -
CDR3 DNA: TGTGCCAGCCGACCCGGCCCCCGGGACAGGGGATTTGAAGCTTTCTTT; CDR3 protein: CASRPGPRDRGFEAFF; clone size: -; V gene: TRBV28; J gene: TRBJ1-1; D gene: TRBD1
CDR3 DNA: TGTGCCAGCTCACTTGACACTGACCTTCGGGGCTACACCTTC; CDR3 protein: CASSLDTDLRGYTF; clone size: -; V gene: TRBV18; J gene: TRBJ1-2; D gene: -
CDR3 DNA: TGTGCCAGCAGCTCCCTATTCTCCCATCAGCCCCAGCATTTT; CDR3 protein: CASSSLFSHQPQHF; clone size: few; V gene: TRBV7-8; J gene: TRBJ1-5; D gene: -
CDR3 DNA: TGCGCCAGCAGCCGTCTAGCGGGGGTGAGGGATGAGCAGTTCTTC; CDR3 protein: CASSRLAGVRDEQFF; clone size: -; V gene: TRBV4-1; J gene: TRBJ2-1; D gene: TRBD2
CDR3 DNA: TGTGCCAGCAGTTCGTGGGACAGCTCTGGGGCCAACGTCCTGACTTTC; CDR3 protein: CASSSWDSSGANVLTF; clone size: -; V gene: TRBV27; J gene: TRBJ2-6; D gene: TRBD1
CDR3 DNA: TGTGCCAGCAGACAAAACACCGGGGAGCTGTTTTTT; CDR3 protein: CASRQNTGELFF; clone size: -; V gene: TRBV6-1; J gene: TRBJ2-2; D gene: -
CDR3 DNA: TGTGCCAGCAGCCCTTACAGGGGGCTCGGGGCCAACGTCCTGACTTTC; CDR3 protein: CASSPYRGLGANVLTF; clone size: once; V gene: TRBV7-8; J gene: TRBJ2-6; D gene: TRBD1